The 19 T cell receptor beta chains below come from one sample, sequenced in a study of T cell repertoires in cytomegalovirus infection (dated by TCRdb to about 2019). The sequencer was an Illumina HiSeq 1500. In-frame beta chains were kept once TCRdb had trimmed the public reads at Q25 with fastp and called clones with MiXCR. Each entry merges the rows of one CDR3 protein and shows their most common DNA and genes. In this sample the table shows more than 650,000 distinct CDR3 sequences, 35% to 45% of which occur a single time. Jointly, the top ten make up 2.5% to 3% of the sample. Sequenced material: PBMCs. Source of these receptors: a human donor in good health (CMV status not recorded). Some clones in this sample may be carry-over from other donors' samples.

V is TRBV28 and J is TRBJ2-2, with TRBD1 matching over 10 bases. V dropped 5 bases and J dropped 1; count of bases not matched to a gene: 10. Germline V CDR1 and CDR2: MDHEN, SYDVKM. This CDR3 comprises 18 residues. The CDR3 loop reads CASSKTGTGEGNTGELFF. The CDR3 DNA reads TGTGCCAGCAGTAAAACCGGGACAGGGGAAGGGAACACCGGGGAGCTGTTTTTT.

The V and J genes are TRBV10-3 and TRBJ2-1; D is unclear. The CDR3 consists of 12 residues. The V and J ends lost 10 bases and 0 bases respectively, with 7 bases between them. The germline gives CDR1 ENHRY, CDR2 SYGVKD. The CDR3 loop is CATESSYNEQFF. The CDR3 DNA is TGTGCCACAGAAAGCTCCTACAATGAGCAGTTCTTC.

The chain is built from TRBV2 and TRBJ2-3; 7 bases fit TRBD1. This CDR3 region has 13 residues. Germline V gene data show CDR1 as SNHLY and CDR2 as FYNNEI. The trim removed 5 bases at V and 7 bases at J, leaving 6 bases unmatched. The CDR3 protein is CASSRQGENTQYF. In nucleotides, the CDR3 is TGTGCCAGCAGTAGACAGGGAGAGAATACGCAGTATTTT.

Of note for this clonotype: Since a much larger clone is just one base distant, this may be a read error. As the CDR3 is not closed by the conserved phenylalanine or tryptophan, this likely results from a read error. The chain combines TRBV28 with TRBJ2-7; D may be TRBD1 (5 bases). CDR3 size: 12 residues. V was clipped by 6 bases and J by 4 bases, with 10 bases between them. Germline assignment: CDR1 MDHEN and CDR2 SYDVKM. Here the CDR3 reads CASRPQEYEQYL. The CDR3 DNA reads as TGTGCCAGCAGGCCACAGGAGTACGAGCAGTACTTA.

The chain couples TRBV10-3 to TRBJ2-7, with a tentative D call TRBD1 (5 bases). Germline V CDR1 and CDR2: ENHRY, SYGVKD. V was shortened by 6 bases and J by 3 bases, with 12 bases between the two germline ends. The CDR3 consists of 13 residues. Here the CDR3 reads CAISPSTGYEQYF. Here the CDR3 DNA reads TGTGCCATCAGCCCATCAACAGGCTACGAGCAGTACTTC.

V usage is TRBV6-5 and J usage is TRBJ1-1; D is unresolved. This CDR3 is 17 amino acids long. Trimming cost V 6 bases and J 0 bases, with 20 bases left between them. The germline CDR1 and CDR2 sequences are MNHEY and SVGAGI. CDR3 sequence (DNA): TGTGCCAGCAGGCTAGGTTCTGGGCGGGTCATGAACACTGAAGCTTTCTTT. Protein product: CASRLGSGRVMNTEAFF.

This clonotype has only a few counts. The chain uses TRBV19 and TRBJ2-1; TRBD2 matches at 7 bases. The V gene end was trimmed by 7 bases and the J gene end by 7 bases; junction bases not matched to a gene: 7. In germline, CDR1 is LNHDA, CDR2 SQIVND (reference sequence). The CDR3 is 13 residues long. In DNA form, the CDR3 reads TGTGCCAGTATAAGGGCCGGGGGGAATGAGCAGTTCTTC. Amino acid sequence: CASIRAGGNEQFF.

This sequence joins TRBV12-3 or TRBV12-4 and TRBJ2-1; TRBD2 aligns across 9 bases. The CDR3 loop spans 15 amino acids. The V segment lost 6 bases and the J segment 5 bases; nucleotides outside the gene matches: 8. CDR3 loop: CASSSSGLANNEQFF. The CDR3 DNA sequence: TGTGCCAGCAGCTCATCGGGACTAGCCAACAATGAGCAGTTCTTC.

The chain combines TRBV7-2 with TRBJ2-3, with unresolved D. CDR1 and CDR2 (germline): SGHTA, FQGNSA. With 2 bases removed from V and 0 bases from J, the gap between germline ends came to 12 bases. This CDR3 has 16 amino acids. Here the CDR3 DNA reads TGTGCCAGCAGCTTAATGGGCGGCTCTAGCACAGATACGCAGTATTTT. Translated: CASSLMGGSSTDTQYF.

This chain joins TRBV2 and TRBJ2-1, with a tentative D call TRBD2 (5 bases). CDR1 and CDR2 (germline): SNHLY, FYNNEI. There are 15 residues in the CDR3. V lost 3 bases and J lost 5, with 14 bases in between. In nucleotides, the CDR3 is TGTGCCAGCAGTGACCCGCGCGGGCTCGACAATGAGCAGTTCTTC. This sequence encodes CASSDPRGLDNEQFF.

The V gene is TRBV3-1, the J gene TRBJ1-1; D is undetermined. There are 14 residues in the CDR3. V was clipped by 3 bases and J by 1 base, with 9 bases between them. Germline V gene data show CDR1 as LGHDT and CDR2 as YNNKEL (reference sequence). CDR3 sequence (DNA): TGTGCCAGCAGCCATGGACCGACGAACACTGAAGCTTTCTTT. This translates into CASSHGPTNTEAFF.

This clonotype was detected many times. The CDR3 protein is CASSLRQPHYEQYF. CDR3 nucleotide sequence: TGTGCCAGCAGCTTACGACAGCCCCACTACGAGCAGTACTTC. The chain uses TRBV7-8 and TRBJ2-7; the D gene is possibly TRBD1 (5 bases). The germline V and J ends were trimmed by 2 bases and 3 bases, with 11 bases remaining between them. The germline V gene has CDR1 SGHVS and CDR2 FQNEAQ. CDR3 length: 14 residues.

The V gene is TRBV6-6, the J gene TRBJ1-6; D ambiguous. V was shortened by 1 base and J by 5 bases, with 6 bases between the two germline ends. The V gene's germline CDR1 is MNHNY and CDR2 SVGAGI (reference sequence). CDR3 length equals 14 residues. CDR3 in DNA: TGTGCCAGCAGTTACTGGGAAAATAATTCACCCCTCCACTTT. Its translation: CASSYWENNSPLHF.

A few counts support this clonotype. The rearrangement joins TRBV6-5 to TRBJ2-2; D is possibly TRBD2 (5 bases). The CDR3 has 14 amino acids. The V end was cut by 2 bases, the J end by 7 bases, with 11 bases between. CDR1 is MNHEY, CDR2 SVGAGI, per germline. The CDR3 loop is CASSYAEGVGELFF. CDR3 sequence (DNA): TGTGCCAGCAGTTACGCCGAGGGAGTCGGGGAGCTGTTTTTT.

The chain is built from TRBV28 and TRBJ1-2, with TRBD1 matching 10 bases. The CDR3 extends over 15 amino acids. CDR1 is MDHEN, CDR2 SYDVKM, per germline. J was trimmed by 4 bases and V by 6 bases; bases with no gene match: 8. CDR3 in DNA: TGTGCCAGCAGGACAGGGGGCGCGTTGGTCTATGGCTACACCTTC. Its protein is CASRTGGALVYGYTF.

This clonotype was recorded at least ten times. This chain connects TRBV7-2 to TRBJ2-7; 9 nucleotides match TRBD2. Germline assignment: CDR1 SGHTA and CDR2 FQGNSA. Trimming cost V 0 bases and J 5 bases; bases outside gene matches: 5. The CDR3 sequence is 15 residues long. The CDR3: CASSLASGSIHEQYF. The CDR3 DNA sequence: TGTGCCAGCAGCTTAGCTAGCGGGAGCATCCACGAGCAGTACTTC.

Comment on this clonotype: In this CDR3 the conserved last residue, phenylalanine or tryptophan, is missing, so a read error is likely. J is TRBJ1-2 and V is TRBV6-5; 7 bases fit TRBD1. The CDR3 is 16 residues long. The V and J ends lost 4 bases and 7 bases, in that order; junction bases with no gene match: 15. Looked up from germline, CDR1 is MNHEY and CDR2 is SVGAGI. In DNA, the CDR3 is TGTGCCAGCAGTTCCTCCCTTAAAAGGGCAGGGGGTGGCTACACCTAC. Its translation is CASSSSLKRAGGGYTY.

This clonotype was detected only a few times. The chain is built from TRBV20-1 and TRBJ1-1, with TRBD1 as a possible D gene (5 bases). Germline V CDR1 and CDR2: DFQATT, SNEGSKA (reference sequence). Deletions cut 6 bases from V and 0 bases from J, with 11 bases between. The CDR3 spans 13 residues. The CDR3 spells CSAGPGMNTEAFF. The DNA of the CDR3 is TGCAGTGCGGGGCCGGGGATGAACACTGAAGCTTTCTTT.

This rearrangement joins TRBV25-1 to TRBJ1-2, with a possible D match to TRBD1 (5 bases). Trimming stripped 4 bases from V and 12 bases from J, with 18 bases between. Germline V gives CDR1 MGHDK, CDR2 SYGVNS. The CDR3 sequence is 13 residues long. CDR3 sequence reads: CASSGGGTTHHTF. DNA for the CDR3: TGTGCCAGCAGTGGGGGGGGGACGACTCATCACACCTTC.